This TCR beta chain came from a study of T cell responses to AZD1222 COVID-19 vaccine. The protocol was immunoSEQ multiplex PCR, while the TCRdb copy is restricted to in-frame clones and leaves out a portion. The table includes 75,000 to 100,000 clones, 85% to 90% detected once. Losses at the gene ends were 3 bases for V and 5 bases for J; bases not matched to a gene: 12. CDR1 is SGHRS and CDR2 is YFSETQ in the germline V gene. This CDR3 comprises 16 residues. A remark on this clone: Its matching antigen is unknown.

Notes on the study in general: No repertoire was sampled before or during the peak T cell response, only after it. Among spike-specific TCRs, nearly half reportedly target unmutated variant regions. Spike-specific TCR breadth and depth rose after two AZD1222 doses.

The rearrangement joins TRBV5-1 to TRBJ1-1; 8 bases align to TRBD1. The sequence was collected from an adult in good health. The source material was peripheral blood, sampled on day 0 of MenACWY control vaccination. CDR3 sequence reads: CASSSRTGGESTEAFF. Written as DNA, the CDR3 is TGCGCCAGCAGCTCCCGCACAGGGGGGGAATCTACTGAAGCTTTCTTT.